A selection of T cell receptor beta chains follows, all from one sample in a study of vaccination effects on CD4 cells after COVID-19. Method: immunoSEQ multiplex PCR; TCRdb's copy keeps in-frame clones and lacks some. The table shows around 40,000 clones, with under 80% occurring only once. Their recognized antigens are unknown. Sample: CD4+ T cells from PBMCs cultured with a peptide pool, taken before COVID-19 vaccination. These receptors originate from a human donor who had a prior SARS-CoV-2 infection. Both conserved end residues are part of each CDR3. The order of the fields is D gene, V gene, clone size, J gene, CDR3 protein, CDR3 DNA. A D gene is named only where the DNA matches it firmly. Clone sizes are given selectively: once, few, many, or a class where the clone is expanded.

d_call: TRBD1; v_call: TRBV5-1; clone_size: few; j_call: TRBJ1-2; cdr3_aa: CASSSGGTAGGYTF; cdr3_nt: TGCGCCAGCAGCTCGGGGGGGACAGCGGGAGGCTACACCTTC
d_call: TRBD2; v_call: TRBV7-3; clone_size: few; j_call: TRBJ2-1; cdr3_aa: CASSLRRGGASDEQFF; cdr3_nt: TGTGCCAGCAGCTTAAGACGCGGGGGGGCCTCGGATGAGCAGTTCTTC
d_call: -; v_call: TRBV4-1; clone_size: -; j_call: TRBJ1-1; cdr3_aa: CASSQDWVNTEAFF; cdr3_nt: TGCGCCAGCAGCCAAGATTGGGTTAACACTGAAGCTTTCTTT
d_call: -; v_call: TRBV25-1; clone_size: -; j_call: TRBJ2-3; cdr3_aa: CATLRTDTQYF; cdr3_nt: TGTGCCACCCTGCGGACAGATACGCAGTATTTT
d_call: -; v_call: TRBV5-5; clone_size: few; j_call: TRBJ1-2; cdr3_aa: CASSLQNYYGYTF; cdr3_nt: TGTGCCAGCAGCCTACAGAACTACTATGGCTACACCTTC
d_call: TRBD1; v_call: TRBV20-1; clone_size: -; j_call: TRBJ1-2; cdr3_aa: CSASRWGQGTNYGYTF; cdr3_nt: TGCAGTGCTAGTCGATGGGGACAGGGAACTAACTATGGCTACACCTTC
d_call: -; v_call: TRBV7-2; clone_size: -; j_call: TRBJ2-1; cdr3_aa: CASSLLAASYNEQFF; cdr3_nt: TGTGCCAGCAGCTTACTGGCGGCCTCCTACAATGAGCAGTTCTTC
d_call: -; v_call: TRBV27; clone_size: once; j_call: TRBJ2-6; cdr3_aa: CASSFEGLANVLTF; cdr3_nt: TGTGCCAGCAGTTTCGAGGGGTTAGCCAACGTCCTGACTTTC
d_call: TRBD1; v_call: TRBV6-2/TRBV6-3; clone_size: -; j_call: TRBJ2-1; cdr3_aa: CASSYFGDRVNNEQFF; cdr3_nt: TGTGCCAGCAGTTACTTTGGGGACAGAGTAAACAATGAGCAGTTCTTC
d_call: -; v_call: TRBV5-8; clone_size: -; j_call: TRBJ1-5; cdr3_aa: CASSFGLWRNQPQHF; cdr3_nt: TGTGCCAGCAGCTTTGGGTTGTGGCGCAATCAGCCCCAGCATTTT
d_call: -; v_call: TRBV4-3; clone_size: -; j_call: TRBJ2-2; cdr3_aa: CASSHQLLEDTGELFF; cdr3_nt: TGCGCCAGCAGCCACCAACTACTAGAGGACACCGGGGAGCTGTTTTTT
d_call: -; v_call: TRBV6-5; clone_size: -; j_call: TRBJ1-3; cdr3_aa: CASSYSLLGGNTIYF; cdr3_nt: TGTGCCAGCAGTTACAGCCTCCTTGGTGGAAACACCATATATTTT
d_call: -; v_call: TRBV6-5; clone_size: -; j_call: TRBJ1-3; cdr3_aa: CASSNGNTIYF; cdr3_nt: TGTGCCAGCAGCAACGGAAACACCATATATTTT
d_call: -; v_call: TRBV6-5; clone_size: -; j_call: TRBJ2-5; cdr3_aa: CASWGPGLSIETQYF; cdr3_nt: TGTGCCTCGTGGGGCCCGGGACTTAGCATTGAGACCCAGTACTTC
d_call: TRBD2; v_call: TRBV7-6; clone_size: -; j_call: TRBJ2-7; cdr3_aa: CASSPRTSGIYEQYF; cdr3_nt: TGTGCCAGCAGCCCAAGGACTAGCGGGATCTACGAGCAGTACTTC
d_call: -; v_call: TRBV5-6; clone_size: -; j_call: TRBJ1-2; cdr3_aa: CASSLLEWASYGYTF; cdr3_nt: TGTGCCAGCAGCTTGCTTGAGTGGGCCTCCTATGGCTACACCTTC
d_call: -; v_call: TRBV5-1; clone_size: -; j_call: TRBJ2-5; cdr3_aa: CASSLVPGNQETQYF; cdr3_nt: TGCGCCAGCAGCTTGGTCCCTGGTAACCAAGAGACCCAGTACTTC
d_call: -; v_call: TRBV5-1; clone_size: -; j_call: TRBJ2-3; cdr3_aa: CASSLAPGEFTDTQYF; cdr3_nt: TGCGCCAGCAGCTTGGCCCCTGGGGAATTTACGGATACGCAGTATTTT
d_call: TRBD1; v_call: TRBV19; clone_size: -; j_call: TRBJ1-1; cdr3_aa: CASSYRGNTEAFF; cdr3_nt: TGTGCCAGTAGCTACAGGGGAAACACTGAAGCTTTCTTT
d_call: -; v_call: TRBV7-2; clone_size: -; j_call: TRBJ1-2; cdr3_aa: CASSLDRDVSYTF; cdr3_nt: TGTGCCAGCAGCTTAGACAGGGATGTGAGCTACACCTTC
d_call: TRBD2; v_call: TRBV2; clone_size: -; j_call: TRBJ2-3; cdr3_aa: CASSEGTSEDTQYF; cdr3_nt: TGTGCCAGCAGTGAAGGGACTAGCGAGGATACGCAGTATTTT
d_call: TRBD1; v_call: TRBV5-4; clone_size: -; j_call: TRBJ1-2; cdr3_aa: CASSLTGGRYGYTF; cdr3_nt: TGTGCCAGCAGCTTGACAGGGGGCAGATATGGCTACACCTTC
d_call: -; v_call: TRBV19; clone_size: -; j_call: TRBJ1-2; cdr3_aa: CASSIPRQTHRDNGYTF; cdr3_nt: TGTGCCAGTAGTATCCCCCGTCAAACGCACAGGGATAATGGCTACACCTTC
d_call: TRBD1; v_call: TRBV20-1; clone_size: -; j_call: TRBJ1-4; cdr3_aa: CSARDRGTVSF; cdr3_nt: TGCAGTGCTAGAGACCGCGGGACAGTCTCTTTT
d_call: -; v_call: TRBV12-3/TRBV12-4; clone_size: few; j_call: TRBJ1-1; cdr3_aa: CASSFTEDTEAFF; cdr3_nt: TGTGCCAGCAGCTTCACCGAGGACACTGAAGCTTTCTTT
d_call: -; v_call: TRBV7-6; clone_size: few; j_call: TRBJ2-1; cdr3_aa: CASSFNGGPNNEQFF; cdr3_nt: TGTGCCAGCAGCTTTAACGGAGGGCCAAACAATGAGCAGTTCTTC
d_call: -; v_call: TRBV15; clone_size: -; j_call: TRBJ2-5; cdr3_aa: CATSRGGEETQYF; cdr3_nt: TGTGCCACCAGCAGAGGGGGGGAAGAGACCCAGTACTTC
d_call: -; v_call: TRBV5-1; clone_size: -; j_call: TRBJ2-5; cdr3_aa: CASSLMTVPGTQYF; cdr3_nt: TGCGCCAGCAGCCTAATGACTGTGCCAGGAACCCAGTACTTC
d_call: TRBD2; v_call: TRBV15; clone_size: -; j_call: TRBJ2-7; cdr3_aa: CATSQGASGRAWTYEQYF; cdr3_nt: TGTGCCACCAGCCAGGGGGCTAGCGGGAGGGCCTGGACCTACGAGCAGTACTTC
d_call: -; v_call: TRBV9; clone_size: -; j_call: TRBJ1-5; cdr3_aa: CASSVGPLGGQPQHF; cdr3_nt: TGTGCCAGCAGCGTAGGACCCTTGGGGGGCCAGCCCCAGCATTTT
d_call: TRBD2; v_call: TRBV11-3; clone_size: -; j_call: TRBJ2-7; cdr3_aa: CASSPGGYRGLTISYEQYF; cdr3_nt: TGTGCCAGCAGCCCCGGGGGGTACAGAGGACTCACCATCTCCTACGAGCAGTACTTC
d_call: TRBD2; v_call: TRBV7-2; clone_size: -; j_call: TRBJ2-1; cdr3_aa: CASSRGRGGRNEQFF; cdr3_nt: TGTGCCAGCAGTCGTGGGCGGGGGGGCCGGAATGAGCAGTTCTTC
d_call: TRBD1; v_call: TRBV12-3/TRBV12-4; clone_size: -; j_call: TRBJ1-1; cdr3_aa: CASRRTGGTEAFF; cdr3_nt: TGTGCCAGCAGGAGGACAGGGGGCACTGAAGCTTTCTTT
d_call: TRBD2; v_call: TRBV5-4; clone_size: few; j_call: TRBJ2-3; cdr3_aa: CASSLAAGKYTDTQYF; cdr3_nt: TGTGCCAGCAGCTTGGCAGCGGGGAAATACACAGATACGCAGTATTTT
d_call: -; v_call: TRBV7-3; clone_size: few; j_call: TRBJ2-1; cdr3_aa: CASSPQPNPVNGEQFF; cdr3_nt: TGTGCCAGCAGCCCTCAACCGAATCCCGTGAATGGTGAGCAGTTCTTC
d_call: -; v_call: TRBV6-5; clone_size: -; j_call: TRBJ1-5; cdr3_aa: CASSYSRFQPQHF; cdr3_nt: TGTGCCAGCAGTTACTCGCGGTTTCAGCCCCAGCATTTT
d_call: -; v_call: TRBV5-8; clone_size: -; j_call: TRBJ2-1; cdr3_aa: CASSFWGLGRQYNEQFF; cdr3_nt: TGTGCCAGCAGCTTTTGGGGCTTAGGGCGACAATACAATGAGCAGTTCTTC
d_call: -; v_call: TRBV7-8; clone_size: -; j_call: TRBJ2-5; cdr3_aa: CASSLNTAYQETQYF; cdr3_nt: TGTGCCAGCAGCTTGAATACCGCGTACCAAGAGACCCAGTACTTC
d_call: TRBD2; v_call: TRBV6-1; clone_size: -; j_call: TRBJ2-7; cdr3_aa: CASSEWIWGLGYEQYF; cdr3_nt: TGTGCCAGCAGTGAATGGATATGGGGACTAGGCTACGAGCAGTACTTC
d_call: -; v_call: TRBV6-6; clone_size: -; j_call: TRBJ1-1; cdr3_aa: CASSSTAKNTEAFF; cdr3_nt: TGTGCCAGCAGTTCGACAGCAAAGAACACTGAAGCTTTCTTT
d_call: TRBD1; v_call: TRBV18; clone_size: -; j_call: TRBJ2-7; cdr3_aa: CASSLTTGGSYEQYF; cdr3_nt: TGTGCCAGCTCACTCACGACAGGGGGCTCCTACGAGCAGTACTTC
d_call: TRBD2; v_call: TRBV18; clone_size: -; j_call: TRBJ2-5; cdr3_aa: CASSPSPGREGQETQYF; cdr3_nt: TGTGCCAGCTCACCATCTCCTGGGCGGGAGGGCCAAGAGACCCAGTACTTC
d_call: TRBD1; v_call: TRBV5-1; clone_size: -; j_call: TRBJ1-3; cdr3_aa: CASSLWDRGNTIYF; cdr3_nt: TGCGCCAGCAGCTTGTGGGACAGGGGGAACACCATATATTTT
d_call: -; v_call: TRBV2; clone_size: -; j_call: TRBJ2-7; cdr3_aa: CASSEYRFYEQYF; cdr3_nt: TGTGCCAGCAGTGAGTATAGGTTCTACGAGCAGTACTTC
d_call: -; v_call: TRBV15; clone_size: few; j_call: TRBJ2-7; cdr3_aa: CATSRDRVLERGEQYF; cdr3_nt: TGTGCCACCAGCAGAGATAGGGTACTCGAAAGGGGCGAGCAGTACTTC
d_call: -; v_call: TRBV5-6; clone_size: -; j_call: TRBJ1-6; cdr3_aa: CASSDGRNSPLHF; cdr3_nt: TGTGCCAGCAGCGACGGGCGGAATTCACCCCTCCACTTT
d_call: -; v_call: TRBV11-1; clone_size: -; j_call: TRBJ2-7; cdr3_aa: CASSLAGVGGEQYF; cdr3_nt: TGTGCCAGCAGCTTAGCCGGGGTTGGTGGCGAGCAGTACTTC
d_call: TRBD1; v_call: TRBV2; clone_size: -; j_call: TRBJ2-2; cdr3_aa: CASSTRTGATGELFF; cdr3_nt: TGTGCCAGCAGCACCCGGACAGGGGCCACCGGGGAGCTGTTTTTT
d_call: -; v_call: TRBV18; clone_size: -; j_call: TRBJ1-2; cdr3_aa: CASSPYYGYTF; cdr3_nt: TGTGCCAGCTCACCTTACTATGGCTACACCTTC
d_call: -; v_call: TRBV18; clone_size: once; j_call: TRBJ1-1; cdr3_aa: CASSPTGVTEAFF; cdr3_nt: TGTGCCAGCTCGCCGACGGGGGTCACTGAAGCTTTCTTT
d_call: -; v_call: TRBV5-1; clone_size: -; j_call: TRBJ1-4; cdr3_aa: CASSLGQGGEKLFF; cdr3_nt: TGCGCCAGCAGCCTTGGGCAGGGAGGCGAAAAACTGTTTTTT
d_call: -; v_call: TRBV24-1; clone_size: -; j_call: TRBJ2-1; cdr3_aa: CATSDRDLASSSYNEQFF; cdr3_nt: TGTGCCACCAGTGACCGAGATCTAGCGTCAAGCTCCTACAATGAGCAGTTCTTC
d_call: -; v_call: TRBV6-5; clone_size: -; j_call: TRBJ2-5; cdr3_aa: CASRLARGAQYF; cdr3_nt: TGTGCCAGCAGGTTGGCACGCGGCGCCCAGTACTTC